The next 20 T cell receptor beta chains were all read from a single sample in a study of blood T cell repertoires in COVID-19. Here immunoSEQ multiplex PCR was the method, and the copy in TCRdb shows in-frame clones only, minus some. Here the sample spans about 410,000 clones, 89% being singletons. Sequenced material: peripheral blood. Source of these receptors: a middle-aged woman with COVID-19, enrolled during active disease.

The CDR3 sequence is CASSFSPGQGSLGSPLHF. DNA of the CDR3: TGCGCCAGCAGCTTCTCTCCGGGACAGGGAAGCTTAGGCTCACCCCTCCACTTT. J is TRBJ1-6 and V is TRBV5-1, with 9 positions matching TRBD1. V lost 2 bases to trimming and J lost 10 bases; unmatched junction nucleotides: 16. The germline V gene encodes CDR1 SGHRS and CDR2 YFSETQ. The CDR3 has 18 amino acids.

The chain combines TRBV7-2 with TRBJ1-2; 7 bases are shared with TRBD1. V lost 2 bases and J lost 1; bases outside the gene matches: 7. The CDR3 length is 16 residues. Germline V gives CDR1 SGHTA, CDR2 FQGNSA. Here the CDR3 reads CASSLIRDRVNYGYTF. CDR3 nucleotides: TGTGCCAGCAGCTTAATACGGGACAGAGTTAACTATGGCTACACCTTC.

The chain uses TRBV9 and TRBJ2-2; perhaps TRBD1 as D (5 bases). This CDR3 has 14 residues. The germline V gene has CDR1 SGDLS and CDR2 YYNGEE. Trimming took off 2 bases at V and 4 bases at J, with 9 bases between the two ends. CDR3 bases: TGTGCCAGCAGCGTCTCAGGGTTCACCGGGGAGCTGTTTTTT. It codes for CASSVSGFTGELFF.

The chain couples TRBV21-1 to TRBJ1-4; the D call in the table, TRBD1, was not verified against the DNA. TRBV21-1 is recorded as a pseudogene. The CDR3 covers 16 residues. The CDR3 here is CASSKALRGRLKKLFF. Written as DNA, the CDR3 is TGTGCCAGCAGCAAAGCGCTAAGGGGGAGATTGAAAAAACTGTTTTTT.

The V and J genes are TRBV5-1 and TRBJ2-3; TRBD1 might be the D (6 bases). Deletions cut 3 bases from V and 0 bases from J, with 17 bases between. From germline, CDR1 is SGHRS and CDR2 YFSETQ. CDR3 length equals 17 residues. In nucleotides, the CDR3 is TGCGCCAGCAGCTCGCCACAGGGTGCATCTAGCACAGATACGCAGTATTTT. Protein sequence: CASSSPQGASSTDTQYF.

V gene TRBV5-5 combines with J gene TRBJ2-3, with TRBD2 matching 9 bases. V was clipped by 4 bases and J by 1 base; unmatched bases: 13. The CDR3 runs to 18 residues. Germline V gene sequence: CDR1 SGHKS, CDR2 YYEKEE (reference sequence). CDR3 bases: TGTGCCAGCAGCCGATCATCCGGGACTAGCTTTGGCACAGATACGCAGTATTTT. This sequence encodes CASSRSSGTSFGTDTQYF.

This CDR3 reads CASSHRQGVGYGYTF. Here the CDR3 DNA reads TGCGCCAGCAGCCACCGACAGGGAGTAGGCTATGGCTACACCTTC. The J gene is TRBJ1-2, the V gene TRBV4-3; 7 bases match TRBD1. After removal of 3 bases from V and 4 bases from J, the junction contained 8 bases not matched to a gene. The CDR3 totals 15 residues. CDR1 is LGHNA and CDR2 is YSLEER in the germline V gene.

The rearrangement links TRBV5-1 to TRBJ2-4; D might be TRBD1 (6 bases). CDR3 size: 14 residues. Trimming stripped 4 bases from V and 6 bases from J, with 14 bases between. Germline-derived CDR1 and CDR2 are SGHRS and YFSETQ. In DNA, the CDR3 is TGCGCCAGCAGCCCCGGACAGCAACCAAACATTCAGTACTTC. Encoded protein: CASSPGQQPNIQYF.

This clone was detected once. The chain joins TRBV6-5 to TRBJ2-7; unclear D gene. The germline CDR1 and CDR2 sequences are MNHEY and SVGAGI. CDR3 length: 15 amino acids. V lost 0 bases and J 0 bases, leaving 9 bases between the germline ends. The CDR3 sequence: CASSYSTGVSYEQYF. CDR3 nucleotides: TGTGCCAGCAGTTACTCGACTGGAGTCTCCTACGAGCAGTACTTC.

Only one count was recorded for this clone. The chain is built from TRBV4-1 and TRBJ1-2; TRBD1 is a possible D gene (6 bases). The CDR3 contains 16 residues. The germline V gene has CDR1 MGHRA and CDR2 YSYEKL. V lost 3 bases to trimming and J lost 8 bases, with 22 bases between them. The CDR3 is CASSHPPQQTTGGYTF. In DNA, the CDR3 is TGCGCCAGCAGCCACCCCCCTCAACAGACCACAGGGGGCTACACCTTC.

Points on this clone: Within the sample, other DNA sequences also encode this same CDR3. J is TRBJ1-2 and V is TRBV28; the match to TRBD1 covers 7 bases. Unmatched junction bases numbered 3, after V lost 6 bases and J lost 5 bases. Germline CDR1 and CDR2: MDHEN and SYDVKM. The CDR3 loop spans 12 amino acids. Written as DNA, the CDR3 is TGTGCCAGCAGCCTGACAGGGTATGGCTACACCTTC. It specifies CASSLTGYGYTF.

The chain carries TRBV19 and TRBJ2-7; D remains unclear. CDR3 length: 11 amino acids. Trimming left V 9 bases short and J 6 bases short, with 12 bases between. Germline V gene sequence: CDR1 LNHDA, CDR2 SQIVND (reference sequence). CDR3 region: CASRGSGEQYF. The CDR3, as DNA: TGTGCCAGCCGCGGTTCTGGCGAGCAGTACTTC.

The CDR3 nucleotides read TGTGCCACCAGTGATCCTGGACAGCAGAACACCGGGGAGCTGTTTTTT. As protein: CATSDPGQQNTGELFF. J is TRBJ2-2 and V is TRBV24-1; D is possibly TRBD1 (6 bases). The germline V gene encodes CDR1 KGHDR and CDR2 SFDVKD. This CDR3 region has 16 residues. V shed 3 bases and J shed 1 base, with 11 bases lying between them.

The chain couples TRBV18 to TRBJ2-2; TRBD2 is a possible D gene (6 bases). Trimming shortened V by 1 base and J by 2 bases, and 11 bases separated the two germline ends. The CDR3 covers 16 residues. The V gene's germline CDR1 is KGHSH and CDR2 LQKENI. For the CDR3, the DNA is TGTGCCAGCTCACCACTAAGTGCGGGAAACACCGGGGAGCTGTTTTTT. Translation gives CASSPLSAGNTGELFF.

The CDR3 region is CASSFTGTGNQPQHF. Written as DNA, the CDR3 is TGTGCCAGCAGCTTCACCGGGACAGGCAATCAGCCCCAGCATTTT. The V call is TRBV7-2, the J call TRBJ1-5; 7 nucleotides agree with TRBD1. CDR1 SGHTA and CDR2 FQGNSA come from the germline V gene. J gave up 2 bases and V 3 bases, and 4 bases lay outside the gene matches. The CDR3 totals 15 residues. The whole variable domain, filled in from reference TRBV7-2 and TRBJ1-5, reads GAGVSQSPSNKVTEKGKDVELRCDPISGHTALYWYRQSLGQGLEFLIYFQGNSAPDKSGLPSDRFSAERTGGSVSTLTIQRTQQEDSAVYLCASSFTGTGNQPQHFGDGTRLSIL.

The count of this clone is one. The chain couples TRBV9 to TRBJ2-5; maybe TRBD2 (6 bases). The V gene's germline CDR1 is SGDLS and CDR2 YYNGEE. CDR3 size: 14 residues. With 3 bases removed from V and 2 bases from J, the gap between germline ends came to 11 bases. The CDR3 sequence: CASSGGGTQETQYF. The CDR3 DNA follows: TGTGCCAGCAGCGGGGGAGGAACACAAGAGACCCAGTACTTC.

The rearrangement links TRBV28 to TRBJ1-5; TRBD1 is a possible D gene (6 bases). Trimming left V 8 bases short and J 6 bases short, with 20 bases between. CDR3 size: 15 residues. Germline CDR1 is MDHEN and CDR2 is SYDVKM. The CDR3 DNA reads TGTGCCAGCTATACGCCCCAAGGGGGTAGTCAGCCCCAGCATTTT. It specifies CASYTPQGGSQPQHF.

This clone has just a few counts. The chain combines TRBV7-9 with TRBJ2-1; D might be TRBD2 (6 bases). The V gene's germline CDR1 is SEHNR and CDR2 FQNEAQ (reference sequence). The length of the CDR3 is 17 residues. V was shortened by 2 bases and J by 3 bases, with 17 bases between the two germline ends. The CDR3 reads CASSLRSGDRGYNEQFF. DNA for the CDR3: TGTGCCAGCAGCTTACGGTCGGGGGATAGGGGCTACAATGAGCAGTTCTTC. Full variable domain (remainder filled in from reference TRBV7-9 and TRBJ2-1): DTGVSQNPRHKITKRGQNVTFRCDPISEHNRLYWYRQTLGQGPEFLTYFQNEAQLEKSRLLSDRFSAERPKGSFSTLEIQRTEQGDSAMYLCASSLRSGDRGYNEQFFGPGTRLTVL.

The CDR3 bases are TGTGCCAGCAGCTATACAGGGGGCGGCGAGACCCAGTACTTC. Translating gives CASSYTGGGETQYF. The chain is built from TRBV6-6 and TRBJ2-5, with 9 bases lining up with TRBD1. Germline CDR1 reads MNHNY; CDR2 reads SVGAGI (reference sequence). After removal of 6 bases from V and 5 bases from J, the junction contained 7 bases not matched to a gene. This CDR3 contains 14 residues.

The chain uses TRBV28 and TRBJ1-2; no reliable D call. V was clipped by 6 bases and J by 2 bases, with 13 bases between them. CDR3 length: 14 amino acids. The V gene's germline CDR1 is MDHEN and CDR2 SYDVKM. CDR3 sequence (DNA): TGTGCCAGCAGAGCCCCACGAGGGAACTATGGCTACACCTTC. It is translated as CASRAPRGNYGYTF.